This T cell receptor (beta chain) emerged from a study of shared clonotypes between healthy human individuals. The study's findings and limits: Against clonotypes common to all four donors, non-shared ones had lower generation probabilities.

Trimming took off 2 bases at V and 7 bases at J, with 9 bases between the two ends. The germline V gene encodes CDR1 MNHEY and CDR2 SVGAGI. The CDR3 is 13 amino acids. The protocol was immunoSEQ multiplex PCR, while the TCRdb copy is restricted to in-frame clones and leaves out a portion. The sample lists roughly 2.2 million clones, approximately 90% occurring once. Remarks on this clone: Its antigen is currently unknown.

The chain is built from TRBV6-5 and TRBJ2-4; D remains ambiguous. The TCR was taken from a man aged 18-30 years in good health. Some clones in this sample may be carry-over from other donors' samples. The sequencing input was naive CD4+ T cells from PBMCs. The subset is: CD45RA+ positively selected. CDR3 amino acids: CASSYSQVNIQYF. CDR3 nucleotide sequence: TGTGCCAGCAGTTACAGCCAAGTGAACATTCAGTACTTC.